The 10 T cell receptor beta chains presented below share a single source sample, sequenced in a study of shared clonotypes between healthy human individuals. The repertoire was sequenced with immunoSEQ multiplex PCR; TCRdb's copy has only in-frame clones and lacks some. The sample includes hundreds of thousands of clones, around 73% of them seen just once. Sample: memory CD4+ T cells sorted from blood. Described subset: CD45RA-negative fraction. These receptors were collected from a woman in her thirties in good health.

The chain combines TRBV5-4 with TRBJ2-3; TRBD1 aligns across 8 bases. J gave up 6 bases and V 2 bases, and 8 bases lay outside the gene matches. The germline CDR1 and CDR2 sequences are SGHNT and YYREEE (reference sequence). The CDR3 extends over 15 amino acids. The CDR3 DNA follows: TGTGCCAGCAGCTTTGGTCGGCAGGGGGCCGATACGCAGTATTTT. This gives the protein CASSFGRQGADTQYF.

This clone appeared once. The rearrangement links TRBV4-1 to TRBJ2-3, with D unresolved. Trimming removed 0 bases from V and 2 bases from J, with 9 bases in between. The CDR3 runs 15 residues. Germline CDR1 reads MGHRA; CDR2 reads YSYEKL. In nucleotides, the CDR3 is TGCGCCAGCAGCCAAGATGGCCATGCCACAGATACGCAGTATTTT. Translated, it gives CASSQDGHATDTQYF.

V gene TRBV7-9 combines with J gene TRBJ2-2; TRBD1 agrees at 7 bases. Trimming at V came to 4 bases and at J to 5 bases, leaving 4 bases not matched to a gene. This CDR3 is built from 14 residues. Germline V gives CDR1 SEHNR, CDR2 FQNEAQ (reference sequence). The DNA of the CDR3 is TGTGCCAGCAGCTCCGGGACAGCTACCGGGGAGCTGTTTTTT. Its translation: CASSSGTATGELFF.

The chain uses TRBV7-6 and TRBJ2-6, with a possible D match to TRBD1 (6 bases). CDR3 length: 14 residues. Trimming cost V 5 bases and J 3 bases, with 8 bases left between them. Germline loops: CDR1 SGHVS, CDR2 FNYEAQ. This CDR3 reads CASSTRGGANVLTF. CDR3 DNA: TGTGCCAGCAGCACCAGGGGTGGGGCCAACGTCCTGACTTTC. Full variable domain (rest looked up from reference TRBV7-6 and TRBJ2-6): GAGVSQSPRYKVTKRGQDVALRCDPISGHVSLYWYRQALGQGPEFLTYFNYEAQQDKSGLPNDRFSAERPEGSISTLTIQRTEQRDSAMYRCASSTRGGANVLTFGAGSRLTVL.

The chain has TRBV25-1 and TRBJ2-1; the match to TRBD2 covers 10 bases. Germline V gene sequence: CDR1 MGHDK, CDR2 SYGVNS. CDR3 length: 16 residues. V lost 4 bases and J lost 4; bases outside the gene matches: 7. The CDR3: CASSGSGTSEYNEQFF. The CDR3, as DNA: TGTGCCAGCAGTGGCTCCGGGACTAGCGAGTACAATGAGCAGTTCTTC. Looking up the rest from reference TRBV25-1 and TRBJ2-1 gives the full variable domain: EADIYQTPRYLVIGTGKKITLECSQTMGHDKMYWYQQDPGMELHLIHYSYGVNSTEKGDLSSESTVSRIRTEHFPLTLESARPSHTSQYLCASSGSGTSEYNEQFFGPGTRLTVL.

As concerns this clone: The sample carries other DNA sequences with the same CDR3. This chain connects TRBV5-6 to TRBJ2-3; TRBD2 matches 15 bases. The CDR3 has 15 residues. From germline, CDR1 is SGHDT and CDR2 YYEEEE. Trimming removed 4 bases from V and 6 bases from J; junction bases left unmatched: 3. CDR3 coding DNA: TGTGCCAGCAGCCCCGGGACTAGCGGGAGGGATACGCAGTATTTT. This codes for CASSPGTSGRDTQYF.

The chain couples TRBV19 to TRBJ2-3; TRBD1 or TRBD2 may be the D gene (5 bases each). The germline V and J ends were trimmed by 7 bases and 2 bases, with 16 bases remaining between them. Germline V gene sequence: CDR1 LNHDA, CDR2 SQIVND (reference sequence). This CDR3 region has 15 residues. This chain's CDR3 is CASTGPHGTTDTQYF. The CDR3 DNA reads as TGTGCCAGTACGGGACCCCACGGGACCACAGATACGCAGTATTTT.

To note about this clone: A far larger clone is off by one base, so a read error is likely. This chain links TRBV16 with TRBJ1-5; D uncertain. This CDR3 comprises 13 residues. Germline CDR1 is KGHSY and CDR2 is FQNENV. The V end was cut by 4 bases, the J end by 2 bases, with 6 bases between. This CDR3 reads CASSPSGNQPQHF. The CDR3 DNA reads TGTGCCAGCAGCCCCTCGGGCAATCAGCCCCAGCATTTT.

This sequence joins TRBV19 and TRBJ2-2, with TRBD2 matching over 8 bases. The CDR3 has 15 residues. The germline V gene encodes CDR1 LNHDA and CDR2 SQIVND (reference sequence). V dropped 4 bases and J dropped 3; count of bases not matched to a gene: 4. CDR3 sequence (DNA): TGTGCCAGTAGTAGACCGGGAGGGTACACCGGGGAGCTGTTTTTT. It codes for CASSRPGGYTGELFF.

This clone was found a few times. The chain employs TRBV2 and TRBJ2-7; 11 bases are a match to TRBD2. Germline assignment: CDR1 SNHLY and CDR2 FYNNEI. V trimming: 6 bases; J trimming: 6 bases; junction bases outside the gene matches: 16. CDR3 length equals 17 residues. The CDR3 DNA follows: TGTGCCAGCAGCCCCTGGGGGGTAGCGGGAGGGCTGGGCGAGCAGTACTTC. It translates to CASSPWGVAGGLGEQYF.